Here is one T cell receptor (beta chain) with its context. What it binds is not known. The sample comes from a study of T cell responses to AZD1222 COVID-19 vaccine. Study observations and caveats: With two AZD1222 doses given, Spike-specific TCR breadth and depth both rose. The span of vaccine-associated CD4 TCRs extended across spike, with dominance at 160-218 and 743-854. Close to half of spike-specific TCRs reportedly recognize unmutated variant regions.

This CDR3 has 14 amino acids. The V and J ends lost 3 bases and 6 bases, in that order; junction bases with no gene match: 4. CDR1 is KGHSH and CDR2 is LQKENI in the germline V gene. Measured with immunoSEQ multiplex PCR; TCRdb has only the in-frame clones, and not every one. The sample records 110,000 or so clones, 88% being singletons. The chain has TRBV18 and TRBJ1-1, with 10 bases aligning to TRBD1. The specimen was peripheral blood, collected 28 days after the second AZD1222 dose. The clonotype was recovered from an adult who received the AZD1222 COVID-19 vaccine. DNA of the CDR3: TGTGCCAGCTCACCGCTTGGACAGGGGGCTGAAGCTTTCTTT. Translating it yields CASSPLGQGAEAFF. Full variable domain (missing parts from reference TRBV18 and TRBJ1-1): NAGVMQNPRHLVRRRGQEARLRCSPMKGHSHVYWYRQLPEEGLKFMVYLQKENIIDESGMPKERFSAEFPKEGPSILRIQQVVRGDSAAYFCASSPLGQGAEAFFGQGTRLTVV.